These 26 T cell receptor beta chains originate from one sample sequenced in a study of blood T cell repertoires in COVID-19. The protocol was immunoSEQ multiplex PCR, while the TCRdb copy is restricted to in-frame clones and leaves out a portion. The repertoire includes some 240,000 clones, less than 90% of them detected once, and more than 1.5% sits in the top ten. The sequenced material came from peripheral blood. These receptors all stem from a middle-aged woman who had recovered from COVID-19.

The chain is built from TRBV7-9 and TRBJ2-7; D might be TRBD1 (5 bases). Germline-derived CDR1 and CDR2 are SEHNR and FQNEAQ (reference sequence). CDR3 size: 16 residues. V was trimmed by 4 bases and J by 1 base, leaving 17 bases between them. This CDR3 is CASSSQRVQGSYEQYF. The CDR3 coding sequence is TGTGCCAGCAGCTCTCAACGTGTGCAGGGATCCTACGAGCAGTACTTC.

The chain carries TRBV7-6 and TRBJ2-3; tentatively, D is TRBD1 (5 bases). From germline, CDR1 is SGHVS and CDR2 FNYEAQ. The CDR3 sequence is 14 residues long. V dropped 1 base and J dropped 1 base, with 6 bases sitting between them. CDR3 in amino acids: CASSLEQGTDTQYF. The CDR3 coding sequence is TGTGCCAGCAGCTTAGAACAGGGCACAGATACGCAGTATTTT.

V usage is TRBV5-5 and J usage is TRBJ2-2; D is possibly TRBD2 (5 bases). CDR1 is SGHKS, CDR2 YYEKEE, per germline (reference sequence). The CDR3 length is 13 residues. V lost 7 bases to trimming and J lost 8 bases, with 15 bases between them. The DNA for the CDR3 is TGTGCCAGCGCGGAGGAAGGGCGAGGGGAGCTGTTTTTT. Its translation is CASAEEGRGELFF.

V gene TRBV24-1 combines with J gene TRBJ2-7; possible D gene TRBD2, 6 bases. CDR3 length: 16 amino acids. The V gene's germline CDR1 is KGHDR and CDR2 SFDVKD. The V and J ends lost 2 bases and 4 bases respectively, with 17 bases between them. CDR3 nucleotides: TGTGCCACCAGTGATTCCGCACCCGAAGGGAGGTACGAGCAGTACTTC. Residues: CATSDSAPEGRYEQYF.

The chain is built from TRBV12-3 or TRBV12-4 and TRBJ1-2, with no clear D. The length of the CDR3 is 11 residues. Deletions cut 8 bases from V and 7 bases from J, with 11 bases between. The chain's CDR3 is CASCCIGGYTF. Here the CDR3 DNA reads TGTGCCAGCTGCTGTATCGGTGGCTACACCTTC.

V is TRBV2 and J is TRBJ2-7; D is perhaps TRBD1 (6 bases). The germline V and J ends were trimmed by 7 bases and 6 bases, with 10 bases remaining between them. CDR1 and CDR2 (germline): SNHLY, FYNNEI. The CDR3 extends over 11 amino acids. CDR3 nucleotide sequence: TGTGCCAGCAATTTCAGGGGCGAGCAGTACTTC. This encodes CASNFRGEQYF. Looking up the rest from reference TRBV2 and TRBJ2-7 gives the full variable domain: EPEVTQTPSHQVTQMGQEVILRCVPISNHLYFYWYRQILGQKVEFLVSFYNNEISEKSEIFDDQFSVERPDGSNFTLKIRSTKLEDSAMYFCASNFRGEQYFGPGTRLTVT.

V usage is TRBV28 and J usage is TRBJ2-7; 7 nucleotides agree with TRBD2. The J segment lost 1 base and the V segment lost 7 bases, leaving 19 bases of the junction unmatched. Germline assignment: CDR1 MDHEN and CDR2 SYDVKM. This CDR3 contains 18 residues. CDR3 protein: CASNHKGASGPDSYEQYF. CDR3 nucleotide sequence: TGTGCCAGCAACCACAAAGGGGCTAGCGGTCCAGATTCCTACGAGCAGTACTTC.

Only one count was recorded for this clone. V and J are TRBV6-5 and TRBJ2-5; D not resolved. The CDR3 runs to 13 residues. CDR1 is MNHEY, CDR2 SVGAGI, per germline. V was cut by 7 bases and J by 4 bases, with 13 bases left in between. CDR3 DNA: TGTGCCAGCAACCCGACAACCCCAGAGACCCAGTACTTC. As protein: CASNPTTPETQYF.

The V call is TRBV7-6, the J call TRBJ2-2; 9 bases line up with TRBD2. The CDR3 covers 18 residues. Per the germline V gene, CDR1 is SGHVS and CDR2 is FNYEAQ. Trimming removed 3 bases from V and 0 bases from J; junction bases left unmatched: 8. The CDR3 DNA sequence: TGTGCCAGCAGCTTCGGACTAGCGAGTGCCTCGAACACCGGGGAGCTGTTTTTT. As protein: CASSFGLASASNTGELFF.

The J gene is TRBJ1-2, the V gene TRBV6-4, with no clear D. The CDR3 is 14 amino acids. Trimming removed 0 bases from V and 8 bases from J, with 13 bases in between. Germline V gene lookup returns CDR1 MRHNA and CDR2 SNTAGT. CDR3 bases: TGTGCCAGCAGTGACTCGAGATACGGGGTGGGCTACACCTTC. Amino acids: CASSDSRYGVGYTF.

The chain joins TRBV20-1 to TRBJ2-2, with D unresolved. This CDR3 comprises 13 residues. V dropped 3 bases and J dropped 0 bases, with 5 bases sitting between them. Germline V gene sequence: CDR1 DFQATT, CDR2 SNEGSKA (reference sequence). In DNA, the CDR3 is TGCAGTGCTAGTCGGTCGAACACCGGGGAGCTGTTTTTT. It specifies CSASRSNTGELFF.

Note on this clone: Within the sample, other DNA sequences also encode this same CDR3. The V and J genes are TRBV7-2 and TRBJ1-5, with a tentative D call TRBD1 (6 bases). CDR1 SGHTA and CDR2 FQGNSA come from the germline V gene. This CDR3 region has 13 residues. Between the trimmed V and J ends, which lost 6 bases and 7 bases, there was a span of 13 bases. The CDR3 sequence is CASSSQGGQPQHF. The CDR3 DNA follows: TGTGCCAGCAGTTCACAGGGCGGACAGCCCCAGCATTTT.

The gene calls are TRBV7-9 and TRBJ2-3; weak D call: TRBD1 (5 bases). Trimming cost V 1 base and J 5 bases, with 7 bases left between them. Germline assignment: CDR1 SEHNR and CDR2 FQNEAQ (reference sequence). The CDR3 is made up of 13 amino acids. The CDR3 coding sequence is TGTGCCAGCAGCTTAGTAGGGGTAGATACGCAGTATTTT. Its translation is CASSLVGVDTQYF. The entire variable domain, with the rest obtained from reference TRBV7-9 and TRBJ2-3, is as follows: DTGVSQNPRHKITKRGQNVTFRCDPISEHNRLYWYRQTLGQGPEFLTYFQNEAQLEKSRLLSDRFSAERPKGSFSTLEIQRTEQGDSAMYLCASSLVGVDTQYFGPGTRLTVL.

V is TRBV29-1 and J is TRBJ1-2; D call uncertain. The germline V and J ends were trimmed by 3 bases and 6 bases, with 5 bases remaining between them. The CDR3 covers 10 residues. The germline gives CDR1 SQVTM, CDR2 ANQGSEA. The DNA for the CDR3 is TGCAGCGTTGATGAGGATGGCTACACCTTC. Its translation: CSVDEDGYTF.

The chain is built from TRBV4-1 and TRBJ1-1; TRBD1 is a possible D gene (5 bases). Germline-derived CDR1 and CDR2 are MGHRA and YSYEKL. V was trimmed by 0 bases and J by 5 bases, leaving 13 bases between them. The CDR3 is 15 residues long. The chain's CDR3 is CASSQDRAGLTEAFF. Here the CDR3 DNA reads TGCGCCAGCAGCCAAGATCGGGCAGGGTTAACTGAAGCTTTCTTT.

This clone was observed a single time. The J gene is TRBJ2-5, the V gene TRBV7-9; D ambiguous. The CDR3 is 13 amino acids. In germline, CDR1 is SEHNR, CDR2 FQNEAQ (reference sequence). Trimming cost V 3 bases and J 4 bases, with 9 bases left between them. The CDR3 DNA follows: TGTGCCAGCAGCTTTTCTAGTAGAGAGACCCAGTACTTC. Translated, it gives CASSFSSRETQYF.

This clone was counted once. The chain carries TRBV5-1 and TRBJ1-1, with 8 nucleotides matching TRBD1. Germline CDR1 SGHRS, CDR2 YFSETQ. The CDR3 is 14 amino acids. V was pared by 5 bases and J by 4 bases, with 7 bases of the junction left unmatched. This chain's CDR3 is CASREQGASTEAFF. CDR3 DNA: TGCGCCAGCAGAGAGCAGGGGGCCTCCACTGAAGCTTTCTTT.

The J gene is TRBJ2-3, the V gene TRBV21-1; TRBD2, as called in the table, went unchecked against the DNA. TRBV21-1 is noted as a pseudogene. The CDR3 is 16 amino acids. The CDR3 region has the DNA TGTGCCAGCGGACTACGAGCCGGGACTACGCCAGATACGCAGTATTTT. It is translated as CASGLRAGTTPDTQYF.

The table lists this clone with a count of one. The rearrangement links TRBV4-1 to TRBJ1-2, with D unclear. With 0 bases removed from V and 5 bases from J, the gap between germline ends came to 25 bases. The CDR3 is 19 amino acids. CDR1 and CDR2 from the germline V gene are MGHRA and YSYEKL. Here the CDR3 DNA reads TGCGCCAGCAGCCAAGAAACTCAACCAGAGGGATCTAGAAGATATGGCTACACCTTC. This translates into CASSQETQPEGSRRYGYTF.

This rearrangement joins TRBV19 to TRBJ1-4; D remains unclear. The germline V and J ends were trimmed by 10 bases and 0 bases, with 9 bases remaining between them. The CDR3 has 13 amino acids. The germline V gene has CDR1 LNHDA and CDR2 SQIVND (reference sequence). CDR3 nucleotide sequence: TGTGCCACTCTACCTGCAACTAATGAAAAACTGTTTTTT. Translated, it gives CATLPATNEKLFF.

This chain connects TRBV6-6 to TRBJ2-2; TRBD1 matches 10 bases. V shed 6 bases, J shed 8 bases, and the junction held 12 bases outside the gene matches. The germline V gene encodes CDR1 MNHNY and CDR2 SVGAGI (reference sequence). CDR3 length equals 16 residues. The CDR3 nucleotides are TGTGCCAGCAGCAAACAAGACAGGGGGCGTCTGGGGGAGCTGTTTTTT. Residues: CASSKQDRGRLGELFF.

The chain couples TRBV6-5 to TRBJ2-2; 7 bases are shared with TRBD1. CDR3 length equals 14 residues. J gave up 1 base and V 6 bases, and 2 bases lay outside the gene matches. Germline CDR1 reads MNHEY; CDR2 reads SVGAGI. Here the CDR3 reads CASSRQGNTGELFF. The CDR3 nucleotides read TGTGCCAGCAGCAGACAGGGGAACACCGGGGAGCTGTTTTTT.

The chain couples TRBV5-6 to TRBJ1-2; 12 bases are shared with TRBD1. The germline gives CDR1 SGHDT, CDR2 YYEEEE. Losses at the gene ends were 3 bases for V and 8 bases for J; bases not matched to a gene: 5. The CDR3 sequence is 14 residues long. The CDR3 DNA reads as TGTGCCAGCAGCTCGGGACAGGGGGCGGGAGGCTACACCTTC. It yields the protein CASSSGQGAGGYTF.

This rearrangement joins TRBV4-2 to TRBJ1-1; unclear D gene. V was clipped by 1 base and J by 11 bases, with 26 bases between them. Germline V gene lookup returns CDR1 LGHNA and CDR2 YNFKEQ. CDR3 size: 17 residues. CDR3 residues: CASSQGSVQSGRERAFF. In DNA, the CDR3 is TGTGCCAGCAGCCAAGGGAGTGTCCAGAGCGGGAGGGAAAGGGCTTTCTTT.

The chain employs TRBV7-9 and TRBJ2-7; TRBD1 agrees at 9 bases. This CDR3 spans 15 amino acids. Trimming at V came to 2 bases and at J to 6 bases, leaving 8 bases not matched to a gene. The V gene's germline CDR1 is SEHNR and CDR2 FQNEAQ (reference sequence). The CDR3 loop reads CASSLPPGTGTEQYF. CDR3 nucleotide sequence: TGTGCCAGCAGCTTACCACCCGGGACAGGGACCGAGCAGTACTTC.

As concerns this clone: In the same sample, other DNA sequences code for this CDR3. V gene TRBV7-2 combines with J gene TRBJ1-5; 7 bases line up with TRBD1. This CDR3 has 13 amino acids. Germline CDR1 SGHTA, CDR2 FQGNSA. V lost 5 bases and J lost 4; bases outside the gene matches: 2. CDR3 sequence (DNA): TGTGCCAGCAGCCTACAGGGGAATCAGCCCCAGCATTTT. Translation: CASSLQGNQPQHF.